The 17 T cell receptor beta chains below come from one sample, sequenced in a study of T cells after yellow fever vaccination. TCRdb reprocessed the 5' RACE reads via MiXCR and lists one record per CDR3 protein. The sample includes 350,000 to 550,000 distinct CDR3 sequences, 18% of them seen just once. This specimen was PBMCs, taken before the yellow fever booster vaccination. The receptors derive from a man between 18 and 35 years old who received the YFV17D yellow fever vaccine.

This clonotype was observed a few times. This rearrangement joins TRBV27 to TRBJ1-2; D is unresolved. Looked up from germline, CDR1 is MNHEY and CDR2 is SMNVEV (reference sequence). V shed 8 bases and J shed 2 bases, with 9 bases lying between them. CDR3 length: 12 residues. CDR3 protein: CASAGRNYGYTF. CDR3 DNA sequence: TGTGCCAGCGCCGGACGGAACTATGGCTACACCTTC.

This clonotype was seen ten or more times. The chain couples TRBV10-3 to TRBJ1-3, with D possibly matching TRBD1 (6 bases). Deletions cut 6 bases from V and 4 bases from J, with 10 bases between. The germline V gene encodes CDR1 ENHRY and CDR2 SYGVKD. The CDR3 runs 13 residues. CDR3 region: CAIRRTDGNTIYF. CDR3 in DNA: TGTGCCATCAGACGGACAGACGGAAACACCATATATTTT.

J is TRBJ1-6 and V is TRBV20-1; TRBD1 might be the D (5 bases). Trimming left V 1 base short and J 14 bases short, with 18 bases between. Looked up from germline, CDR1 is DFQATT and CDR2 is SNEGSKA (reference sequence). CDR3 length: 14 residues. CDR3 in DNA: TGCAGTGCTAGAGTGGCGCAGGCAGGGTGGGCCCTCCACTTT. Its protein is CSARVAQAGWALHF.

This clonotype has more than one count but fewer than ten. The chain is built from TRBV6-5 and TRBJ2-1; 9 bases match TRBD1. The trim removed 5 bases at V and 10 bases at J, leaving 12 bases unmatched. The V gene's germline CDR1 is MNHEY and CDR2 SVGAGI. The CDR3 loop spans 15 amino acids. The CDR3 bases are TGTGCCAGCAGTATGACGGGACAGGGTTCCCGGGAGCAGTTCTTC. Its translation is CASSMTGQGSREQFF.

This chain uses TRBV12-3 or TRBV12-4 with TRBJ1-5, with TRBD1 matching 7 bases. After removal of 5 bases from V and 3 bases from J, the junction contained 13 bases not matched to a gene. There are 17 residues in the CDR3. The CDR3 spells CASSGSTGRGINQPQHF. The CDR3 nucleotides are TGTGCCAGCAGTGGATCGACAGGGCGCGGGATCAATCAGCCCCAGCATTTT.

The V and J genes are TRBV20-1 and TRBJ1-1; D gene uncertain. The V gene lost 3 bases and the J gene lost 3 bases, with 5 bases spanning the gap. Germline CDR1 and CDR2: DFQATT and SNEGSKA (reference sequence). This CDR3 has 11 residues. CDR3 sequence (DNA): TGCAGTGCTAGTCCGGACACTGAAGCTTTCTTT. The encoded protein is CSASPDTEAFF.

V usage is TRBV7-6 and J usage is TRBJ2-3; TRBD2 aligns across 10 bases. There are 15 residues in the CDR3. Germline V CDR1 and CDR2: SGHVS, FNYEAQ. Trimming cost V 5 bases and J 4 bases; bases outside gene matches: 6. The CDR3 sequence is CASSQSGGAPDTQYF. The CDR3 DNA reads as TGTGCCAGCAGCCAAAGCGGGGGGGCCCCAGATACGCAGTATTTT.

The V call is TRBV20-1, the J call TRBJ2-7, with 9 bases matching TRBD1. CDR3 length: 16 residues. The J segment lost 3 bases and the V segment lost 7 bases, leaving 16 bases of the junction unmatched. In germline, CDR1 is DFQATT, CDR2 SNEGSKA (reference sequence). The CDR3 DNA sequence: TGCAGTGTCTCGAACTCTCCGGGACAGGGAGACTACGAGCAGTACGTC. Translating gives CSVSNSPGQGDYEQYV.

This chain connects TRBV11-3 to TRBJ2-7; 9 bases map to TRBD1. The germline CDR1 and CDR2 sequences are SGHNT and YENEEA. V shed 3 bases, J shed 3 bases, and the junction held 6 bases outside the gene matches. The CDR3 is made up of 15 amino acids. CDR3 nucleotides: TGTGCCAGCAGCTTGGGACAGGGTGCGTACTACGAGCAGTACTTC. It codes for CASSLGQGAYYEQYF.

The chain combines TRBV27 with TRBJ2-2, with 8 nucleotides matching TRBD2. The CDR3 is made up of 18 amino acids. CDR1 and CDR2 from the germline V gene are MNHEY and SMNVEV (reference sequence). Trimming removed 5 bases from V and 5 bases from J; junction bases left unmatched: 16. The CDR3 protein is CASSTPGMSGGYTGELFF. The CDR3 nucleotides read TGTGCCAGCAGTACCCCGGGGATGAGCGGGGGTTATACCGGGGAGCTGTTTTTT.

J is TRBJ1-2 and V is TRBV27, with 9 bases aligning to TRBD1. The CDR3 spans 18 residues. Germline lookup yields CDR1 MNHEY and CDR2 SMNVEV (reference sequence). V was pared by 6 bases and J by 6 bases, with 20 bases of the junction left unmatched. The CDR3 loop is CASSPLGQGSFGSNGYTF. The CDR3 DNA sequence: TGTGCCAGCAGCCCCCTCGGACAGGGGAGCTTCGGGTCGAATGGCTACACCTTC.

This clonotype was detected a few times. The chain combines TRBV7-9 with TRBJ2-3; D call uncertain. Germline loops: CDR1 SEHNR, CDR2 FQNEAQ (reference sequence). V was clipped by 2 bases and J by 2 bases, with 11 bases between them. The CDR3 has 15 amino acids. CDR3: CASSLTDSTTDTQYF. The CDR3 DNA reads as TGTGCCAGCAGCTTAACCGACTCAACCACAGATACGCAGTATTTT.

The table lists this clonotype with many counts. This chain joins TRBV20-1 and TRBJ2-5; TRBD2 is a possible D gene (7 bases). Germline CDR1 is DFQATT and CDR2 is SNEGSKA (reference sequence). V was cut by 3 bases and J by 5 bases, with 13 bases left in between. The CDR3 is 13 amino acids. The CDR3 DNA follows: TGCAGTGCTAGGTTGGGGGGGCGGGAGACCCAGTACTTC. Residues: CSARLGGRETQYF.

This clonotype has just a few counts. V is TRBV11-2 and J is TRBJ2-3; D uncertain. This CDR3 region has 15 residues. Trimming stripped 3 bases from V and 4 bases from J, with 14 bases between. Germline CDR1 is SGHAT and CDR2 is FQNNGV. CDR3 nucleotides: TGTGCCAGCAGCTTCGTAACTGGTTCTGCAGATACGCAGTATTTT. Translated: CASSFVTGSADTQYF.

CDR3 DNA sequence: TGTGCCAGCAACAGCCGGGACAGGGGATTTGAGCAGTTCTTC. Residues: CASNSRDRGFEQFF. The chain uses TRBV27 and TRBJ2-1; 10 nucleotides align to TRBD1. The CDR3 runs 14 residues. The V segment lost 7 bases and the J segment 9 bases; nucleotides outside the gene matches: 9. Germline assignment: CDR1 MNHEY and CDR2 SMNVEV (reference sequence).

The chain uses TRBV7-2 and TRBJ1-5; tentatively, D is TRBD1 (6 bases). This CDR3 comprises 16 residues. With 2 bases removed from V and 7 bases from J, the gap between germline ends came to 18 bases. The germline V gene encodes CDR1 SGHTA and CDR2 FQGNSA. CDR3 amino acids: CASSLSGGLLGQPQHF. CDR3 bases: TGTGCCAGCAGCTTATCCGGGGGCTTACTCGGGCAGCCCCAGCATTTT.

This clonotype came up a few times. The V call is TRBV18, the J call TRBJ2-7; TRBD1 matches 8 bases. J lost 3 bases, V lost 4 bases, and 5 bases had no gene match. Looked up from germline, CDR1 is KGHSH and CDR2 is LQKENI. The CDR3 is made up of 14 amino acids. The CDR3 region is CASSLSGTGYEQYV. In nucleotides, the CDR3 is TGTGCCAGCTCACTATCCGGGACAGGCTACGAGCAGTACGTC.